This T cell receptor beta chain comes out of a study of siplizumab effects on memory and regulatory T cells. Assays captured 9.8 x 10^4 or so TCR templates per sample. Produced via immunoSEQ multiplex PCR; TCRdb's table is partial and in-frame only. The sample contains about 50,000 clones, about 88% of which appear only once. Overall study findings and caveats: Alloreactive sequences from unstimulated CD4+ memory cells fell significantly with siplizumab. The alloresponse seemed to draw substantially on naive T cells, which appeared more diverse than memory cells.

A note on this clone: Its specificity is not known.

CDR1 and CDR2 from the germline V gene are SGHRS and YFSETQ. The V end was cut by 0 bases, the J end by 3 bases, with 10 bases between. The CDR3 totals 14 residues. Sequencing was performed on naive CD8+ T cells sorted from blood. The clonotype comes from a human donor in good health. The rearrangement joins TRBV5-1 to TRBJ2-7; D gene uncertain. The CDR3 spells CASSLDIEYYEQYF. CDR3 nucleotide sequence: TGCGCCAGCAGCTTGGATATAGAGTACTACGAGCAGTACTTC.